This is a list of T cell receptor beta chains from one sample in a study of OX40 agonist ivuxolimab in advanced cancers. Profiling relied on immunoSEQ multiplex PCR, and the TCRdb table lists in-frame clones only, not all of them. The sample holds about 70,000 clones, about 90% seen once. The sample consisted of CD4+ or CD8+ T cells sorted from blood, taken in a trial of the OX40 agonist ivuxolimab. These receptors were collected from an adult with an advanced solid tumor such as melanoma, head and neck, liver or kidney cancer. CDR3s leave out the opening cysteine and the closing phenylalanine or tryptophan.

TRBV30,AWTSGTGTFSGYGYT
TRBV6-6,ASSYSLGSSYYEQY
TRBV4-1,ASSQDRGGGNIQY
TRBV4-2,ASSQDRTGQPEYGYT
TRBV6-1,ASSESPTDNQPQH
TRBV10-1,ASSELVTSEAF
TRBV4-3,ASSQGAVSQPQH
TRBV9,ASSVPGSYGYT
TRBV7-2,ASSYRDRGTGELF
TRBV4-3,ASSQGDRGSGANVLT
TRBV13,ASTWVWGRGANVLT
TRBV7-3,ASSLLPLADNPDTQY
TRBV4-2,ASSQVSGGLYNEQF
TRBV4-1,ASSPGPAALH
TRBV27,ASRRQGANTEAF
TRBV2,ASSGWAGTTEAF
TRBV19,ASSRGLQGYT
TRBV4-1,ASSDRKNTEAF
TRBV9,ASEGGAGELF
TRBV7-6,ASSLGSGEVDTQY
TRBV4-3,ASSPEGYNEQF
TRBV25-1,ASTRGRAGPSDTGELF
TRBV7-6,ASSPWGPGGSYEQY
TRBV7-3,ASSLGTGANSPLH
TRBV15,ATSAGTGGGNEQF
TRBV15,ATSRDSSGDTQY
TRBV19,ASRGRTDATGEQY
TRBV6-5,ASRGGTSLTDTQY
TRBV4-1,ASSQDRGTGVGYT
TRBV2,ATTSGQFRGFATNEKLF
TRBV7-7,ASSLEGLGDNEQF
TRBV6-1,ASSEMGQGSYEQY
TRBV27,ASSLTPVHGVYGYT
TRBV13,ASSLQRTEAF
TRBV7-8,ASSLNFGEGPGGMLLH
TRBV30,AWSVGGLAYEQY
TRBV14,ASSPGGISGYT
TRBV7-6,ASGRNSGANVLT
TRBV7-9,ASSLAGGNQPQH
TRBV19,ASSINPGNTEAF
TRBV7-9,ASSLGPMNTEAF
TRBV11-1,ASSLGPTSWGSYEQY
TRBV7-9,ASSSPDRANTEAF
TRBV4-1,ASSQDLGQGFNQPQH
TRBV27,ASSLRKVGPVEGYT
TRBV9,ASSAWTGGGTEAF
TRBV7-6,ASSLGLGTEAF
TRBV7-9,ASSPGYGEGQY
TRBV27,ASSLDGGWGLHEQY
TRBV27,ASSQGFSTEAF
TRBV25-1,ASWGQYTGELF
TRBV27,ASSLLGRQPQH
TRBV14,ASSQVTSGDYEQY